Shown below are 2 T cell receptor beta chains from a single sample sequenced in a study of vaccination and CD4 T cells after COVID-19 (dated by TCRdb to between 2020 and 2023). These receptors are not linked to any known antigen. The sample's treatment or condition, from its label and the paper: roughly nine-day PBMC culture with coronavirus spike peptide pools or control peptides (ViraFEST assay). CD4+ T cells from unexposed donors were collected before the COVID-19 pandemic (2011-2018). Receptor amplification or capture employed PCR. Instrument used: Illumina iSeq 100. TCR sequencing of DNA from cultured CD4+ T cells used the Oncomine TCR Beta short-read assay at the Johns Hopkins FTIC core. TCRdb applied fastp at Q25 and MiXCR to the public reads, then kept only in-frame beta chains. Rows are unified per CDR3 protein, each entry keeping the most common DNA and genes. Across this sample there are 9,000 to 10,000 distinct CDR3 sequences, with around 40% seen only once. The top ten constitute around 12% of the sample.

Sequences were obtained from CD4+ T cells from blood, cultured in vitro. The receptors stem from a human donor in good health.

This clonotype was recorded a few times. The CDR3, as DNA: TGTGCCAGCAGTTACTCGAGGCAGGGCGTTTCACCCCTCCACTTT. Encoded protein: CASSYSRQGVSPLHF. V is TRBV6-2 or TRBV6-3 and J is TRBJ1-6; a weak D match, TRBD1 (5 bases). Germline lookup yields CDR1 MNHEY and CDR2 SVGEGT. The CDR3 length is 15 residues. Trimming took 0 bases from V and 9 from J, leaving 12 bases between them.

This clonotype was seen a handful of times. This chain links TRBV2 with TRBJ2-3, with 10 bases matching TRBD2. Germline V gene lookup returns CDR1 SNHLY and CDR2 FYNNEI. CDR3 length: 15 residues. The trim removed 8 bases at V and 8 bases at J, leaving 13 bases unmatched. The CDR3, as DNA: TGTGCCAGCGCTGGCACTAGCGGGGACCCCGGTACGCAGTATTTT. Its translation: CASAGTSGDPGTQYF.